The entry below gives a single T cell receptor (beta chain) sequence along with its context. Its specificity is not known. Produced via immunoSEQ multiplex PCR; TCRdb's table is partial and in-frame only. The table records 250,000 or so clones, roughly 70% of them present only once. This sample was included in a study of cytotoxic CD8 clonotypes in ibrutinib-treated CLL. At the level of the study: Patients attained approximately 25 partial and 2 complete responses; at median around 5.5 years, 14 remained remitted while 12 progressed. With a range of 6 to 36, the median treatment time before response samples were taken was eleven to twelve months.

The CDR3 sequence is 12 residues long. The germline V gene has CDR1 ENHRY and CDR2 SYGVKD. V shed 2 bases and J shed 6 bases, with 8 bases lying between them. Study-level results: At the start, clonality exceeded age-matched healthy donors and followed circulating CD8+ T-cell counts. Investigators sampled sustained-remission and progressing patients at differing times.

The sequencing used PBMCs, collected after 24 months of ibrutinib treatment. The chain links TRBV10-3 to TRBJ2-7, with TRBD2 as a possible D gene (6 bases). This sequence was found in a human donor with chronic lymphocytic leukemia. For the CDR3, the DNA is TGTGCCATCAGTGAGAGTAGCGGCGAGCAGTACTTC. As protein: CAISESSGEQYF.